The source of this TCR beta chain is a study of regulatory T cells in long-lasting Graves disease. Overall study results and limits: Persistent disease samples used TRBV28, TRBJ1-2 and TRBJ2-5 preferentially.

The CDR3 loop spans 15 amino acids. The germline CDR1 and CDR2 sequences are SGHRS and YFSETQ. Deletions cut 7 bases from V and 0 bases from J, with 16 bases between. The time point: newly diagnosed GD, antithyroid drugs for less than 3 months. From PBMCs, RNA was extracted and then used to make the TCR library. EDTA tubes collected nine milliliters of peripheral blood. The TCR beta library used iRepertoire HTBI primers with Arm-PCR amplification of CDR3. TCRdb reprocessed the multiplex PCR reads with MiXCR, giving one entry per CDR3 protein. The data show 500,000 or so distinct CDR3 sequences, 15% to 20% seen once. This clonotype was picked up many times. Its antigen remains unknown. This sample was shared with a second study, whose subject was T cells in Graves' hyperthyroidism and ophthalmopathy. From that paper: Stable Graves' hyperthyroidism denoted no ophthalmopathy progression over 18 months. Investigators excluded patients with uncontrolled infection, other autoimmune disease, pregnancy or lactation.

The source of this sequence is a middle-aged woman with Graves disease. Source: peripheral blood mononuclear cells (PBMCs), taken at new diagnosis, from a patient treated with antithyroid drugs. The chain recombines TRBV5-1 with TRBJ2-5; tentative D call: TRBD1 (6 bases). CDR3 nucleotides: TGCGCCAGCCGCCAGGGGTCTCAGTACCAAGAGACCCAGTACTTC. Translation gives CASRQGSQYQETQYF.